Below, 11 T cell receptor beta chains from the same sample are listed, as sequenced in a study of identical twins. TCRdb recomputed calls from the 5' RACE reads with MiXCR, one row per CDR3 protein. The sample includes 1.5 million to 2 million distinct CDR3 sequences, more than 30% of them seen just once. Sequenced sample: cord blood. The source of these receptors is a newborn girl in good health.

The V and J genes are TRBV7-2 and TRBJ1-2, with D maybe TRBD1 (5 bases). In germline, CDR1 is SGHTA, CDR2 FQGNSA. The length of the CDR3 is 13 residues. V was trimmed by 8 bases and J by 7 bases, leaving 17 bases between them. The CDR3 reads CASAATTGGGYTF. CDR3 DNA sequence: TGTGCCAGCGCCGCCACAACAGGTGGTGGCTACACCTTC.

The gene calls are TRBV6-5 and TRBJ2-1; tentatively, D is TRBD1 or TRBD2 (5 bases each). CDR1 is MNHEY, CDR2 SVGAGI, per germline. There are 14 residues in the CDR3. Trimming shortened V by 7 bases and J by 4 bases, and 14 bases separated the two germline ends. This CDR3 reads CASKIRGWYNEQFF. The CDR3 nucleotides are TGTGCCAGCAAGATACGGGGCTGGTACAATGAGCAGTTCTTC.

The V and J genes are TRBV12-3 or TRBV12-4 and TRBJ2-7, with a possible D match to TRBD2 (6 bases). The CDR3 contains 13 residues. V shed 3 bases and J shed 3 bases, with 9 bases lying between them. CDR3 region: CASSFLRGYEQYF. The CDR3, as DNA: TGTGCCAGCAGTTTTTTGCGGGGCTACGAGCAGTACTTC.

This clonotype was observed a handful of times. The V call is TRBV18, the J call TRBJ2-5; no firm D call. V was shortened by 1 base and J by 3 bases, with 18 bases between the two germline ends. Germline CDR1 reads KGHSH; CDR2 reads LQKENI. The CDR3 sequence is 17 residues long. CDR3: CASSPLATRWGKETQYF. CDR3 coding DNA: TGTGCCAGCTCACCACTCGCTACCAGATGGGGAAAAGAGACCCAGTACTTC.

This clonotype was found many times. This sequence joins TRBV6-2 or TRBV6-3 and TRBJ2-3; no clear D gene. Trimming removed 6 bases from V and 2 bases from J, with 15 bases in between. Germline CDR1 and CDR2: MNHEY and SVGEGT. This CDR3 contains 15 residues. The CDR3 spells CASSPLSTATDTQYF. DNA for the CDR3: TGTGCCAGCAGCCCACTGTCTACAGCCACAGATACGCAGTATTTT.

This clonotype was counted at least ten times. V is TRBV15 and J is TRBJ2-3; no clear D gene. The CDR3 runs to 13 residues. Germline CDR1 LNHNV, CDR2 YYDKDF (reference sequence). Trimming removed 4 bases at V and 5 bases at J, with 10 bases between. The CDR3 spells CATSKMVLDTQYF. The CDR3 DNA sequence: TGTGCCACCAGCAAGATGGTGCTAGATACGCAGTATTTT.

This clonotype occurred many times. This rearrangement joins TRBV24-1 to TRBJ2-7, with TRBD2 identical over 8 bases. This CDR3 has 12 amino acids. The V and J ends lost 5 bases and 8 bases, in that order; junction bases with no gene match: 4. CDR1 is KGHDR and CDR2 is SFDVKD in the germline V gene. The chain's CDR3 is CATSGTSTKQYF. The CDR3, as DNA: TGTGCCACCAGTGGGACTAGCACGAAGCAGTACTTC.

The sample holds a few counts of this clonotype. The rearrangement uses TRBV27 and TRBJ1-6; perhaps TRBD1 as D (5 bases). The CDR3 is 16 residues long. V was trimmed by 5 bases and J by 1 base, leaving 12 bases between them. The germline CDR1 and CDR2 sequences are MNHEY and SMNVEV (reference sequence). The CDR3 region has the DNA TGTGCCAGCAGTCCGTCGGCAGGGTCCTATAATTCACCCCTCCACTTT. It yields the protein CASSPSAGSYNSPLHF.

On this clonotype: A much larger clone differs from this one at a single base, so this may be a read error. The genes are TRBV18 and TRBJ2-1, with a tentative D call TRBD1 (6 bases). Germline V gene sequence: CDR1 KGHSH, CDR2 LQKENI. V lost 2 bases and J 10 bases, leaving 15 bases between the germline ends. The CDR3 contains 14 residues. This chain's CDR3 is CASSPGGRGYEQFF. Written as DNA, the CDR3 is TGTGCCAGCTCACCAGGAGGCAGGGGTTACGAGCAGTTCTTC.

V and J are TRBV15 and TRBJ2-1; 8 bases map to TRBD2. The CDR3 runs 16 residues. Trimming at V came to 8 bases and at J to 13 bases, leaving 22 bases not matched to a gene. Germline V gene sequence: CDR1 LNHNV, CDR2 YYDKDF (reference sequence). Here the CDR3 reads CATSPFTGLERETQFF. In DNA form, the CDR3 reads TGTGCCACCTCCCCCTTCACGGGACTAGAACGAGAGACCCAGTTCTTC.

This clonotype was picked up a small number of times. J is TRBJ2-1 and V is TRBV27, with a weak D call TRBD2 (5 bases). Germline loops: CDR1 MNHEY, CDR2 SMNVEV (reference sequence). The V and J ends lost 6 bases and 0 bases respectively, with 9 bases between them. The CDR3 extends over 14 amino acids. The CDR3 DNA follows: TGTGCCAGCAGACTAGGTAGCTCCTACAATGAGCAGTTCTTC. Protein product: CASRLGSSYNEQFF.